These T cell receptor beta chains were read from a single sample in a study of blood T cells in healthy people across ages. Via MiXCR, TCRdb re-called the 5' RACE reads, giving one row per CDR3 protein. The table lists about 730,000 distinct CDR3 sequences, roughly 47% of them singletons, with 20% to 25% in the top ten. Sample: blood. The receptors here all came from a woman aged 55-70 years in good health. Both conserved end residues are trimmed from each CDR3.

J: TRBJ2-1; V: TRBV11-1; CDR3: ASSLGGLAGGPVEQF
J: TRBJ2-6; V: TRBV12-3/TRBV12-4; CDR3: ASTFRLAGGLGANVLT
J: .; V: TRBV28; CDR3: ASRTDRVRYEQY
J: .; V: TRBV6-5; CDR3: ASSRGRPRGYEQY
J: TRBJ2-1; V: TRBV6-6; CDR3: ASSYPGKNNEQF
J: TRBJ1-1; V: TRBV5-1; CDR3: ASSLEGGLSEAF
J: TRBJ1-2; V: TRBV27; CDR3: ASSLNFGRGARGYT
J: TRBJ1-1; V: TRBV13; CDR3: ASSLAAGSLNTEAF
J: TRBJ2-3; V: TRBV10-3; CDR3: AISERRAGTSTDTQY
J: TRBJ2-3; V: TRBV7-3; CDR3: ASSLTPSGSADTQY
J: TRBJ1-4; V: TRBV7-8; CDR3: ASSVDGLGEKLF
J: TRBJ2-7; V: TRBV20-1; CDR3: SAPGQGAYEQY
J: TRBJ2-7; V: TRBV7-2; CDR3: ASSLFGTGSTYEQY
J: TRBJ2-2; V: TRBV6-2/TRBV6-3; CDR3: ASSDRAGTGELF
J: TRBJ1-2; V: TRBV3-1; CDR3: ASSSLGEDPAGYT
J: TRBJ2-5; V: TRBV5-1; CDR3: ASSSRQRPGETQY
J: TRBJ2-5; V: TRBV27; CDR3: ASSAERRETQY
J: TRBJ2-7; V: TRBV29-1; CDR3: SVEERVAGMAEQY
J: TRBJ1-4; V: TRBV19; CDR3: ASIPRGTTNEELF
J: TRBJ2-1; V: TRBV6-1; CDR3: ASRRDNYNEQF
J: TRBJ2-7; V: TRBV29-1; CDR3: SVEDSGTGSDYEQY
J: TRBJ2-1; V: TRBV29-1; CDR3: SAGGQGGNEQF
J: .; V: TRBV12-3/TRBV12-4; CDR3: ASRPPGYEQY
J: TRBJ1-5; V: TRBV7-9; CDR3: ASSLGQIAQPQH
J: TRBJ2-3; V: TRBV9; CDR3: ASSVESDTQY
J: TRBJ2-3; V: TRBV7-3; CDR3: ASSSSTGGSTDTQY
J: TRBJ2-1; V: TRBV7-9; CDR3: ASSANGSNEQF
J: TRBJ2-6; V: TRBV5-1; CDR3: ASSSTTGSGANVLT
J: TRBJ2-7; V: TRBV20-1; CDR3: SAREDRGDEQY
J: TRBJ2-1; V: TRBV5-6; CDR3: ASSLRWSSGDQVYNEQF
J: TRBJ1-6; V: TRBV12-3/TRBV12-4; CDR3: ASSLSGMGSSPLH
J: TRBJ1-4; V: TRBV5-1; CDR3: ASSPGTDATNEKLF